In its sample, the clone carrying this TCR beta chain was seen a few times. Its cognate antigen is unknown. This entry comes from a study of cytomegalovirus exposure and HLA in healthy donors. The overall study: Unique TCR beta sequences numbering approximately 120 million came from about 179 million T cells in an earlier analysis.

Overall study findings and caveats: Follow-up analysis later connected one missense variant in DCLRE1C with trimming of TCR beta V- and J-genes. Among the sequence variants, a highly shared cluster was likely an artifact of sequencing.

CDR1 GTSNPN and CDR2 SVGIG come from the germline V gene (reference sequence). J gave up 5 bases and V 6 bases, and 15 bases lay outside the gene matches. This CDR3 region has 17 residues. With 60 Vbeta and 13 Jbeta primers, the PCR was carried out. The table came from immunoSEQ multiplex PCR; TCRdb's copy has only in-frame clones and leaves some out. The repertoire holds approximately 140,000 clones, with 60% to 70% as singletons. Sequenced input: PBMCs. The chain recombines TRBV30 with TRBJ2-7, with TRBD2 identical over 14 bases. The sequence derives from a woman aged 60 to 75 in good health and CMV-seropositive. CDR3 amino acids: CACQGTSGRKGFNEQYF. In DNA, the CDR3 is TGTGCCTGCCAGGGGACTAGCGGGAGAAAGGGATTTAACGAGCAGTACTTC.